The source of this TCR beta chain is a study of blood T cells in healthy people across ages. CDR3 length: 15 amino acids. The ends lost 9 bases at V and 4 bases at J; junction bases unmatched: 11. Germline lookup yields CDR1 KGHDR and CDR2 SFDVKD. A second PCR of roughly 6 to 12 cycles used a sample-barcoded 5' primer and a J-beta primer mix. Each cDNA molecule carried a tag from a template-switch adaptor that contained 12 random nucleotides. TCRdb re-derived calls from the 5' RACE reads in MiXCR, one entry per CDR3 protein. The sample lists roughly 1,500,000 distinct CDR3 sequences, about 40% occurring once.

Sequenced sample: blood. The sequence came from a woman between 18 and 29 years old in good health. The rearrangement links TRBV24-1 to TRBJ2-1; TRBD1 aligns across 7 bases. CDR3 nucleotide sequence: TGTGCCACCTATGAGGGACAGAACTATTACAATGAGCAGTTCTTC. Translation: CATYEGQNYYNEQFF.